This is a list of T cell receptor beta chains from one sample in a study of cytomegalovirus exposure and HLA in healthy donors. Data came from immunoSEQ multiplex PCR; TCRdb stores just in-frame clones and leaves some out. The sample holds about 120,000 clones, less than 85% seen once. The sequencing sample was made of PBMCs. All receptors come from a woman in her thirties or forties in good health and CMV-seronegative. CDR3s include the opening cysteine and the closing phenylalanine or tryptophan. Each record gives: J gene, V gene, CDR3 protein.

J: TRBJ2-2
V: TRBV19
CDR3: CASKGWGTGGDTGELFF

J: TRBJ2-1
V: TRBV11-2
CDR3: CASSVDTGLYNEQFF

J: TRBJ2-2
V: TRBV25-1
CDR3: CASSYGGSTGELFF

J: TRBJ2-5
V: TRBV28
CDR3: CASSLRLADADQETQYF

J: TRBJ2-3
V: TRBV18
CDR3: CASSPVADRTDTQYF

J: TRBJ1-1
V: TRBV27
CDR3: CASSPSTLSVNTEAFF

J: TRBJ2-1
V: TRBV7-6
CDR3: CASSRRTQATYNEQFF

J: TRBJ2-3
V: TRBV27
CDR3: CASATLGGTSTDTQYF

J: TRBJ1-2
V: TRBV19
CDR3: CASSIGTGNGYTF

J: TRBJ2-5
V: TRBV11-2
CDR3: CASSYGQVQETQYF

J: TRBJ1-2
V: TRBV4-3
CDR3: CASSQERQGARGYTF

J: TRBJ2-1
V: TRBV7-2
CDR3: CATRRTSGAYNEQFF

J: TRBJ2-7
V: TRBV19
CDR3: CASSIGAGAFYEQYF

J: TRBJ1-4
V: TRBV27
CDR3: CASSPLVATNEKLFF

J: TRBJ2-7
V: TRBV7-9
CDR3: CASSLSSSYEQYF

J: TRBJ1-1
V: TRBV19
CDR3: CASAPGGPRWTEAFF

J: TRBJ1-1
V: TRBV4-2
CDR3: CASSLLSGQRYTEAFF

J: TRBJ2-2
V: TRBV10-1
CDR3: CASSDPGQPVANTGELFF

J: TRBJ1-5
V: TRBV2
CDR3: CASSGDRDQPQHF

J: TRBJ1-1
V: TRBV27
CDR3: CASTWGQGGFTEAFF

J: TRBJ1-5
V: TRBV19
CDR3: CASSTTGDHSNQPQHF

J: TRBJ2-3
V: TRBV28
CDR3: CASSFYPGTSGRAGDTQYF